Following are 20 T cell receptor beta chains from one sample sequenced in a study of cytomegalovirus exposure and HLA in healthy donors. Vbeta (60) and Jbeta (13) primers were used in the PCR. Sequenced by immunoSEQ multiplex PCR; TCRdb stores in-frame clones only, minus some. The sample lists 150,000 or so clones, around 84% occurring once. The sample taken for sequencing was PBMCs. These receptors came from a man in his fifties in good health and CMV-seronegative.

The chain employs TRBV5-6 and TRBJ1-5, with D perhaps matching TRBD1 (5 bases). V was trimmed by 3 bases and J by 6 bases, leaving 16 bases between them. The V gene's germline CDR1 is SGHDT and CDR2 YYEEEE. This CDR3 is 15 amino acids long. The CDR3 region has the DNA TGTGCCAGCAGCTCGGGACTTACTGGTGGTCAGCCCCAGCATTTT. Translating it yields CASSSGLTGGQPQHF.

This chain joins TRBV19 and TRBJ2-2; 7 nucleotides match TRBD1. The germline gives CDR1 LNHDA, CDR2 SQIVND (reference sequence). The V and J ends lost 6 bases and 1 base, in that order; junction bases with no gene match: 5. This CDR3 spans 15 amino acids. Written as DNA, the CDR3 is TGTGCCAGTAGCCGCGGACAGGTGAACACCGGGGAGCTGTTTTTT. Protein product: CASSRGQVNTGELFF.

This clone was seen a single time. The gene calls are TRBV10-2 and TRBJ1-4, with D unclear. The ends were cut back, 6 bases at V and 2 bases at J, with 10 bases in the middle. Germline CDR1 reads WSHSY; CDR2 reads SAAADI. This CDR3 is 14 amino acids long. CDR3 DNA sequence: TGCGCCAGCAGACAGACGGCTACTAATGAAAAACTGTTTTTT. Translation: CASRQTATNEKLFF.

V usage is TRBV4-1 and J usage is TRBJ2-7, with D possibly TRBD1 on 5 matching bases. Germline assignment: CDR1 MGHRA and CDR2 YSYEKL. This CDR3 has 16 amino acids. V shed 4 bases and J shed 7 bases, with 23 bases lying between them. The CDR3 is CASSLSDSPGETEQYF. As DNA, the CDR3 is TGCGCCAGCAGCCTATCAGACAGCCCAGGAGAAACAGAGCAGTACTTC.

This chain connects TRBV11-2 to TRBJ2-7; the match to TRBD1 covers 8 bases. The CDR3 loop spans 16 amino acids. Trimming cost V 4 bases and J 0 bases; bases outside gene matches: 8. Looked up from germline, CDR1 is SGHAT and CDR2 is FQNNGV. The CDR3 loop reads CASSSQGAVSSYEQYF. The CDR3 bases are TGTGCCAGCAGCTCCCAGGGGGCAGTGAGCTCCTACGAGCAGTACTTC.

In regard to this clone: At the DNA level, this CDR3 is encoded by other sequences in the same sample as well. The V and J genes are TRBV5-1 and TRBJ2-5; D is perhaps TRBD1 (6 bases). Germline assignment: CDR1 SGHRS and CDR2 YFSETQ. V was trimmed by 0 bases and J by 5 bases, leaving 11 bases between them. The CDR3 is 14 residues long. The CDR3 region is CASSLGTGKETQYF. In DNA form, the CDR3 reads TGCGCCAGCAGCTTGGGTACAGGGAAGGAGACCCAGTACTTC.

The chain combines TRBV14 with TRBJ1-1; no firm D call. This CDR3 comprises 11 residues. V was clipped by 3 bases and J by 4 bases, with 3 bases between them. In germline, CDR1 is SGHDN, CDR2 FVKESK. CDR3 DNA sequence: TGTGCCAGCAGCCAGCGCACTGAAGCTTTCTTT. Protein sequence: CASSQRTEAFF.

This chain's CDR3 is CAWSQGQLQETQYF. The CDR3 nucleotides are TGTGCCTGGAGTCAAGGACAGCTCCAAGAGACCCAGTACTTC. The J gene is TRBJ2-5, the V gene TRBV30, with D maybe TRBD1 (6 bases). Trimming left V 2 bases short and J 1 base short, with 11 bases between. The CDR3 is made up of 14 amino acids. CDR1 and CDR2 from the germline V gene are GTSNPN and SVGIG (reference sequence).

This sequence joins TRBV19 and TRBJ2-1; 7 nucleotides agree with TRBD2. The CDR3 totals 16 residues. With V trimmed by 1 base and J by 3 bases, 6 bases remained unmatched. Germline CDR1 reads LNHDA; CDR2 reads SQIVND (reference sequence). CDR3 residues: CASSIAFRGGYNEQFF. The DNA for the CDR3 is TGTGCCAGTAGTATAGCTTTTCGCGGGGGCTACAATGAGCAGTTCTTC.

The chain employs TRBV5-6 and TRBJ2-7; TRBD2 aligns across 7 bases. Germline CDR1 SGHDT, CDR2 YYEEEE. Germline trimming cut 6 bases from V and 9 bases from J; bases unmatched to any gene: 12. The CDR3 consists of 13 residues. DNA of the CDR3: TGTGCCAGCAACATTGACGGGGGGTTAGGGCAGTACTTC. Translating it yields CASNIDGGLGQYF.

The chain joins TRBV5-6 to TRBJ2-5; 12 nucleotides align to TRBD2. The CDR3 spans 17 residues. With 4 bases clipped from V and 4 bases from J, the junction kept 11 bases outside the gene matches. Germline V gene lookup returns CDR1 SGHDT and CDR2 YYEEEE. CDR3 sequence: CASSPGTSGSWRETQYF. CDR3 DNA: TGTGCCAGCAGCCCTGGGACTAGCGGGTCTTGGAGAGAGACCCAGTACTTC. The full variable domain, with the rest looked up from reference TRBV5-6 and TRBJ2-5, is DAGVTQSPTHLIKTRGQQVTLRCSPKSGHDTVSWYQQALGQGPQFIFQYYEEEERQRGNFPDRFSGHQFPNYSSELNVNALLLGDSALYLCASSPGTSGSWRETQYFGPGTRLLVL.

The chain links TRBV2 to TRBJ2-1, with TRBD2 as a possible D gene (7 bases). Trimming shortened V by 2 bases and J by 7 bases, and 12 bases separated the two germline ends. The germline V gene has CDR1 SNHLY and CDR2 FYNNEI. This CDR3 has 14 residues. As DNA, the CDR3 is TGTGCCAGCAGTGAATCTGGGGGGGCGAATGAGCAGTTCTTC. Its protein is CASSESGGANEQFF.

The V gene is TRBV5-6, the J gene TRBJ1-6, with 10 bases matching TRBD1. The CDR3 length is 15 residues. J was trimmed by 7 bases and V by 4 bases; bases with no gene match: 5. Germline-derived CDR1 and CDR2 are SGHDT and YYEEEE. The DNA for the CDR3 is TGTGCCAGCAGCATCCGGGACAGGGGAAATTCACCCCTCCACTTT. Translating it yields CASSIRDRGNSPLHF.

The chain recombines TRBV6-1 with TRBJ2-7, with D possibly being TRBD2 (6 bases). Germline CDR1 reads MNHNS; CDR2 reads SASEGT. V dropped 4 bases and J dropped 3 bases, with 13 bases sitting between them. The CDR3 has 14 residues. The CDR3, as DNA: TGTGCCAGCAGTGGAAATCTAGCGTTCTACGAGCAGTACTTC. It codes for CASSGNLAFYEQYF.

Notes on this clone: This CDR3 is also generated by other DNA sequences in the sample. This chain's CDR3 is CASSSGTSGYEQYF. CDR3 nucleotide sequence: TGCGCCAGCAGCTCCGGGACTAGCGGATACGAGCAGTACTTC. The V gene is TRBV5-1, the J gene TRBJ2-7; 11 positions agree with TRBD2. Per germline, CDR1 SGHRS and CDR2 YFSETQ. The CDR3 length is 14 residues. The trim removed 3 bases at V and 4 bases at J, leaving 3 bases unmatched.

This clone was counted once. The chain carries TRBV21-1 and TRBJ2-1; the table calls TRBD2, which could not be checked here. TRBV21-1 is reported as a pseudogene. The length of the CDR3 is 17 residues. The CDR3 sequence: CASSNPGRPGIYNEQFF. CDR3 coding DNA: TGTGCCAGCAGCAATCCCGGGAGACCAGGTATATACAATGAGCAGTTCTTC.

This chain uses TRBV19 with TRBJ1-6; 7 bases are shared with TRBD1. After removal of 4 bases from V and 7 bases from J, the junction contained 4 bases not matched to a gene. The CDR3 extends over 14 amino acids. The germline V gene has CDR1 LNHDA and CDR2 SQIVND (reference sequence). The CDR3 is CASSRQGLNSPLHF. The CDR3, as DNA: TGTGCCAGTAGTAGACAGGGTTTGAATTCACCCCTCCACTTT. The full variable domain, completed using reference TRBV19 and TRBJ1-6, is DGGITQSPKYLFRKEGQNVTLSCEQNLNHDAMYWYRQDPGQGLRLIYYSQIVNDFQKGDIAEGYSVSREKKESFPLTVTSAQKNPTAFYLCASSRQGLNSPLHFGNGTRLTVT.

The chain links TRBV28 to TRBJ2-7, with 12 bases fitting TRBD2. CDR3 length: 15 residues. Losses at the gene ends were 5 bases for V and 7 bases for J; bases not matched to a gene: 9. CDR1 is MDHEN, CDR2 SYDVKM, per germline. The CDR3 coding sequence is TGTGCCAGCAGTCTTCTAGCGGGAGGGCCACGGGAGCAGTACTTC. Translation: CASSLLAGGPREQYF.

The chain uses TRBV29-1 and TRBJ2-5, with TRBD2 matching over 8 bases. The J call may be mistaken, given a closer DNA end match to TRBJ2-7. Germline CDR1 SQVTM, CDR2 ANQGSEA. The CDR3 consists of 16 residues. CDR3 protein: CSVASPLSGGFYEQYF. CDR3 coding DNA: TGCAGCGTTGCTAGCCCCCTAAGCGGGGGATTCTACGAGCAGTACTTC.

V gene TRBV7-3 combines with J gene TRBJ2-1, with 9 bases aligning to TRBD2. Trimming removed 5 bases from V and 7 bases from J; junction bases left unmatched: 9. The CDR3 sequence is 15 residues long. From germline, CDR1 is SGHTA and CDR2 FQGTGA. DNA for the CDR3: TGTGCCAGCAGCCCCCGGGCGGGGGGGGATAATGAGCAGTTCTTC. Its protein is CASSPRAGGDNEQFF.